The rows below give T cell receptor beta chains drawn from one sample of a study of T cells in Graves' hyperthyroidism and ophthalmopathy. Using its own MiXCR run on the multiplex PCR reads, TCRdb lists one record per CDR3 protein. The sample lists 300,000 to 500,000 distinct CDR3 sequences, just under 15% occurring once. The specimen was blood. These receptors came from a woman in her twenties or thirties with Graves' hyperthyroidism. The CDR3 runs from the conserved cysteine through the conserved F or W. The order of the fields is J gene, D gene, V gene, clone size, CDR3 protein, CDR3 DNA. The D gene is left open where the match is weak. Expanded clones get a size class; other rows say once, few or many, or leave the size out.

TRBJ2-1,TRBD2,TRBV2,many,CASSESAGVANEQFF,TGTGCCAGCAGTGAGTCAGCGGGAGTTGCCAATGAGCAGTTCTTC
TRBJ1-5,NA,TRBV20-1,many,CSAHPGTRAGNQPQHF,TGCAGTGCCCACCCCGGGACACGGGCAGGCAATCAGCCCCAGCATTTT
TRBJ1-5,NA,TRBV19,NA,CATHEVGYNQPQHF,TGTGCCACTCATGAGGTAGGCTACAATCAGCCCCAGCATTTT
TRBJ2-5,TRBD1,TRBV9,many,CASSPDLTGRGETQYF,TGTGCCAGCAGCCCCGACTTGACAGGGAGAGGAGAGACCCAGTACTTC
TRBJ1-1,NA,TRBV19,few,CASRRKPEGARVTEAFF,TGTGCCAGTAGGAGAAAGCCGGAGGGAGCCCGGGTCACTGAAGCTTTCTTT
TRBJ2-7,NA,TRBV20-1,few,CSARGDLAIYEQYF,TGCAGTGCCAGAGGGGACTTGGCGATCTACGAGCAGTACTTC
TRBJ1-2,NA,TRBV20-1,once,CSARVAGGYTF,TGCAGTGCTAGAGTGGCTGGAGGCTACACCTTC
TRBJ1-1,NA,TRBV5-1,many,CASTRDTEAFF,TGCGCCAGCACCAGGGACACTGAAGCTTTCTTT
TRBJ2-1,NA,TRBV20-1,many,CSARLAREQFF,TGCAGTGCTAGACTAGCTCGAGAGCAGTTCTTC
TRBJ2-5,NA,TRBV6-1,few,CATEDRLEETQYF,TGTGCCACCGAAGACAGGTTGGAAGAGACCCAGTACTTC
TRBJ2-7,NA,TRBV28,NA,CASRPSGTLRYEQYF,TGTGCCAGCAGGCCCTCCGGGACACTACGCTACGAGCAGTACTTC
TRBJ2-6,NA,TRBV24-1,few,CATSSRDILIGANVLTF,TGTGCCACCAGTTCACGAGACATCCTGATCGGGGCCAACGTCCTGACTTTC
TRBJ2-5,TRBD2,TRBV5-1,NA,CASSFGAGVSSETQYF,TGCGCCAGCAGCTTCGGAGCGGGAGTGTCGTCCGAGACCCAGTACTTC
TRBJ1-1,TRBD1,TRBV5-1,many,CASRPTGTGNTEAFF,TGCGCCAGCAGGCCGACCGGGACAGGGAACACTGAAGCTTTCTTT
TRBJ2-5,NA,TRBV7-9,many,CASSLPVLQETQYF,TGTGCCAGCAGCTTACCTGTACTTCAAGAGACCCAGTACTTC
TRBJ2-7,TRBD2,TRBV20-1,many,CSARTSGNYEQYF,TGCAGTGCTAGAACTAGCGGGAACTACGAGCAGTACTTC
TRBJ2-7,NA,TRBV5-6,few,CASSLAASRSYEQYF,TGTGCCAGCAGCTTGGCGGCCAGTAGGTCCTACGAGCAGTACTTC
TRBJ2-2,NA,TRBV11-2,many,CASSLGRDWAGELFF,TGTGCCAGCAGCTTAGGCAGGGATTGGGCCGGGGAGCTGTTTTTT
TRBJ2-1,TRBD2,TRBV24-1,NA,CATSLREGRYNEQFF,TGTGCCACCAGTTTGCGGGAGGGCCGTTACAATGAGCAGTTCTTC
TRBJ1-5,NA,TRBV6-1,many,CASASNQPQHF,TGTGCCAGCGCCAGTAATCAGCCCCAGCATTTT
TRBJ1-2,TRBD1,TRBV5-1,many,CASSQPLGQGVDGYTF,TGCGCCAGCAGCCAACCGCTCGGACAGGGGGTGGATGGCTACACCTTC
TRBJ2-7,NA,TRBV27,few,CASSLTLIDSYEQYF,TGTGCCAGCAGCCTAACATTGATCGACTCCTACGAGCAGTACTTC
TRBJ2-1,TRBD2,TRBV4-1,few,CASSRAREGNEQFF,TGCGCCAGCAGCCGAGCACGGGAGGGGAATGAGCAGTTCTTC
TRBJ2-1,TRBD2,TRBV18,many,CASSPLLAEYNEQFF,TGTGCCAGCTCACCTTTACTAGCGGAGTACAATGAGCAGTTCTTC
TRBJ2-1,TRBD2,TRBV6-1,NA,CASIEVAGAYNEQFF,TGTGCCAGCATAGAAGTAGCGGGGGCGTACAATGAGCAGTTCTTC
TRBJ2-7,TRBD2,TRBV7-9,NA,CASRIAGETYEQYF,TGTGCCAGCAGAATAGCGGGAGAGACCTACGAGCAGTACTTC
TRBJ1-3,NA,TRBV2,NA,CASSEELRYTIYF,TGTGCCAGCAGTGAAGAACTGAGATACACCATATATTTT
TRBJ2-1,TRBD2,TRBV14,many,CASSQALAGVSNEQFF,TGTGCCAGCAGCCAAGCGCTAGCGGGAGTGAGCAATGAGCAGTTCTTC
TRBJ1-5,NA,TRBV30,many,CAWSGQMNQPQHF,TGTGCCTGGAGTGGACAGATGAATCAGCCCCAGCATTTT
TRBJ2-7,NA,TRBV11-2,many,CASSLSDGMSSYEQYF,TGTGCCAGCAGCTTATCCGACGGAATGAGCTCCTACGAGCAGTACTTC
TRBJ1-2,NA,TRBV6-1,NA,CASGQGVYGYTF,TGTGCCAGCGGACAAGGAGTCTATGGCTACACCTTC
TRBJ2-7,NA,TRBV11-2,many,CASSLVRGYYEQYF,TGTGCCAGCAGCTTAGTTCGGGGGTACTACGAGCAGTACTTC
TRBJ2-1,TRBD2,TRBV4-2,few,CASSQGRTSAYNEQFF,TGTGCCAGCAGCCAAGGCCGGACTAGCGCCTACAATGAGCAGTTCTTC
TRBJ2-2,TRBD2,TRBV20-1,many,CSAWTSGRNGELFF,TGCAGTGCTTGGACTAGCGGGAGAAATGGGGAGCTGTTTTTT
TRBJ2-6,NA,TRBV19,NA,CASSIQISGANVLTF,TGTGCCAGTAGTATCCAGATTTCTGGGGCCAACGTCCTGACTTTC
TRBJ2-7,TRBD2,TRBV29-1,few,CSVISSREWYEQYF,TGCAGCGTCATCAGCTCGCGGGAGTGGTACGAGCAGTACTTC
TRBJ1-2,TRBD1,TRBV20-1,once,CSARFPGTDLSYGYTF,TGCAGTGCTAGGTTTCCTGGGACAGATTTGAGCTATGGCTACACCTTC
TRBJ2-7,TRBD1,TRBV24-1,NA,CATSDYGTGTYEQYF,TGTGCCACCAGTGATTACGGGACAGGAACCTACGAGCAGTACTTC
TRBJ2-7,TRBD2,TRBV7-9,many,CASSLGLAGEGYEQYF,TGTGCCAGCAGCTTAGGTCTAGCGGGAGAGGGCTACGAGCAGTACTTC
TRBJ2-1,TRBD2,TRBV6-1,many,CASSGRTSGSFGEQFF,TGTGCCAGCAGTGGAAGGACTAGCGGGAGTTTCGGTGAGCAGTTCTTC
TRBJ2-4,NA,TRBV7-2,many,CASSLASWVSTSKNIQYF,TGTGCCAGCAGCCTGGCATCGTGGGTTTCCACTTCCAAAAACATTCAGTACTTC
TRBJ1-6,TRBD1,TRBV29-1,few,CSVEGTGGSPLHF,TGCAGCGTTGAAGGGACAGGAGGATCACCCCTCCACTTT
TRBJ2-5,NA,TRBV2,many,CASSEFVAETQETQYF,TGTGCCAGCAGTGAATTTGTAGCGGAGACACAAGAGACCCAGTACTTC
TRBJ2-5,NA,TRBV6-1,many,CASSRQETQYF,TGTGCCAGCAGCCGCCAAGAGACCCAGTACTTC
TRBJ1-1,TRBD1,TRBV27,few,CASSFNRGLNTEAFF,TGTGCCAGCAGTTTCAACAGGGGGCTTAATACTGAAGCTTTCTTT
TRBJ2-2,NA,TRBV6-4,NA,CATRKIPNTGELFF,TGTGCCACCAGAAAAATCCCGAACACCGGGGAGCTGTTTTTT
TRBJ1-5,NA,TRBV6-5,NA,CASSSQPQHF,TGTGCCAGCAGTTCCCAGCCCCAGCATTTT
TRBJ2-3,TRBD2,TRBV2,many,CASSVGTSRDTQYF,TGTGCCAGCAGTGTGGGGACTAGTCGGGATACGCAGTATTTT
TRBJ1-1,NA,TRBV28,many,CASRPTGREAFF,TGTGCCAGCAGACCTACTGGCAGGGAAGCTTTCTTT
TRBJ2-1,TRBD1,TRBV7-9,many,CASSFLPRDRGNEQFF,TGTGCCAGCAGCTTTCTCCCCCGGGACAGGGGCAATGAGCAGTTCTTC
TRBJ1-4,NA,TRBV13,many,CASSLGGGANEKLFF,TGTGCCAGCAGCTTAGGAGGGGGTGCGAATGAAAAACTGTTTTTT
TRBJ2-4,NA,TRBV15,NA,CATSRDSGPGAENIQYF,TGTGCCACCAGCAGAGATAGTGGCCCGGGGGCAGAAAACATTCAGTACTTC
TRBJ2-3,TRBD2,TRBV11-2,many,CASSLGWEGEQYF,TGTGCCAGCAGCTTAGGCTGGGAGGGTGAGCAGTATTTT
TRBJ1-4,NA,TRBV4-1,few,CASSNQGGRANEKLFF,TGCGCCAGCAGCAACCAAGGAGGGCGGGCTAATGAAAAACTGTTTTTT
TRBJ1-5,TRBD1,TRBV12-3/TRBV12-4,many,CASSQTGPYQPQHF,TGTGCCAGCAGTCAGACAGGGCCTTACCAGCCCCAGCATTTT
TRBJ1-1,NA,TRBV7-6,many,CASRKNSMNTEAFF,TGTGCCAGCAGAAAGAACAGCATGAACACTGAAGCTTTCTTT
TRBJ2-1,NA,TRBV3-1,many,CASSLADYNEQFF,TGTGCCAGCAGCCTGGCGGATTACAATGAGCAGTTCTTC
TRBJ1-4,TRBD1,TRBV5-1,few,CASSLGQGTEKLFF,TGCGCCAGCAGCTTGGGACAGGGAACGGAAAAACTGTTTTTT
TRBJ2-4,NA,TRBV11-2,NA,CASSLENIQYF,TGTGCCAGCAGCTTAGAAAACATTCAGTACTTC
TRBJ2-7,TRBD2,TRBV27,few,CASSLISPGGLAIYEQYF,TGTGCCAGCAGTTTAATTTCCCCCGGCGGACTAGCGATATACGAGCAGTACTTC